Sequencing of this T cell receptor (beta chain) was carried out in a study of T cell changes during pregnancy in multiple sclerosis. Data came from immunoSEQ multiplex PCR; TCRdb stores just in-frame clones and leaves some out. Of 100,000 or so clones listed, over 75% are singletons. Germline V gene lookup returns CDR1 MDHEN and CDR2 SYDVKM. This CDR3 is built from 15 residues. Losses at the gene ends were 3 bases for V and 5 bases for J; bases not matched to a gene: 8. Sequencing was performed on peripheral blood, taken in the second trimester of pregnancy. The TCR comes from a female donor in good health, enrolled as a control in a pregnancy study. The V call is TRBV28, the J call TRBJ1-1, with TRBD1 matching over 8 bases. The CDR3 reads CASSLPTGGGTEAFF. Written as DNA, the CDR3 is TGTGCCAGCAGTTTGCCCACAGGGGGAGGGACTGAAGCTTTCTTT.